The 16 T cell receptor beta chains below come from one sample, sequenced in a study of shared clonotypes between healthy human individuals. TCRdb's copy holds only in-frame clones and misses some; the assay was immunoSEQ multiplex PCR. The repertoire holds 1,100,000 or so clones, with about four fifths as singletons. The sequenced sample consisted of memory CD4+ T cells from PBMCs. Subset given: CD45RA-negative fraction. These receptors originate from a man aged 18 to 30 in good health. Some clones in this sample may be carry-over from other donors' samples.

V usage is TRBV6-4 and J usage is TRBJ2-6; D is possibly TRBD1 or TRBD2 (5 bases each). The CDR3 runs to 15 residues. The V gene's germline CDR1 is MRHNA and CDR2 SNTAGT. The V and J ends lost 6 bases and 9 bases respectively, with 18 bases between them. As DNA, the CDR3 is TGTGCCAGCAGCGCTACCGGGGACGGATACAACGTCCTGACTTTC. Protein: CASSATGDGYNVLTF.

The chain recombines TRBV28 with TRBJ1-4, with TRBD1 matching over 8 bases. The CDR3 has 14 amino acids. Germline CDR1 and CDR2: MDHEN and SYDVKM. J gave up 5 bases and V 6 bases, and 5 bases lay outside the gene matches. CDR3 in amino acids: CASRSGTGNEKLFF. The CDR3 bases are TGTGCCAGCAGATCCGGGACAGGAAATGAAAAACTGTTTTTT.

The gene calls are TRBV6-6 and TRBJ2-4; the match to TRBD1 covers 7 bases. Unmatched junction bases numbered 1, after V lost 4 bases and J lost 1 base. The CDR3 is 14 amino acids. Germline CDR1 is MNHNY and CDR2 is SVGAGI (reference sequence). The CDR3 sequence is CASSLQGAKNIQYF. In nucleotides, the CDR3 is TGTGCCAGCAGTTTACAGGGGGCCAAAAACATTCAGTACTTC.

This rearrangement joins TRBV28 to TRBJ2-3; the match to TRBD1 covers 8 bases. J lost 2 bases, V lost 7 bases, and 5 bases had no gene match. Germline CDR1 reads MDHEN; CDR2 reads SYDVKM. The CDR3 loop spans 14 amino acids. CDR3 protein: CASIGQGPTDTQYF. The CDR3 DNA reads as TGTGCCAGCATTGGACAGGGACCCACAGATACGCAGTATTTT. Using reference TRBV28 and TRBJ2-3 for the parts outside the CDR3, the full variable domain is DVKVTQSSRYLVKRTGEKVFLECVQDMDHENMFWYRQDPGLGLRLIYFSYDVKMKEKGDIPEGYSVSREKKERFSLILESASTNQTSMYLCASIGQGPTDTQYFGPGTRLTVL.

This clone was detected only once. The CDR3: CAWSHNGANVLTF. The CDR3 DNA is TGTGCCTGGAGCCACAATGGGGCCAACGTCCTGACTTTC. This rearrangement joins TRBV30 to TRBJ2-6, with D uncertain. This CDR3 has 13 amino acids. Trimming stripped 3 bases from V and 3 bases from J, with 6 bases between. In germline, CDR1 is GTSNPN, CDR2 SVGIG (reference sequence).

V and J are TRBV19 and TRBJ1-5; D is unresolved. CDR1 and CDR2 (germline): LNHDA, SQIVND (reference sequence). The CDR3 length is 12 residues. With 7 bases removed from V and 1 base from J, the gap between germline ends came to 5 bases. The DNA for the CDR3 is TGTGCCAGTACGGTGAGCAATCAGCCCCAGCATTTT. Its protein product is CASTVSNQPQHF.

J is TRBJ2-7 and V is TRBV28; D is possibly TRBD1 or TRBD2 (5 bases each). Trimming took 0 bases from V and 4 from J, leaving 7 bases between them. This CDR3 is 13 amino acids long. Germline V gene lookup returns CDR1 MDHEN and CDR2 SYDVKM. CDR3 in amino acids: CASSLWGVYEQYF. CDR3 coding DNA: TGTGCCAGCAGTTTATGGGGGGTGTACGAGCAGTACTTC.

This rearrangement joins TRBV13 to TRBJ1-1, with no clear D. The V end was cut by 1 base, the J end by 5 bases, with 8 bases between. From germline, CDR1 is PRHDT and CDR2 FYEKMQ (reference sequence). The CDR3 spans 13 residues. CDR3 in amino acids: CASSLDRSTEAFF. The CDR3 nucleotides are TGTGCCAGCAGCTTAGATCGGAGTACTGAAGCTTTCTTT.

V and J are TRBV28 and TRBJ1-2; 11 bases line up with TRBD1. The CDR3 spans 16 residues. Losses at the gene ends were 3 bases for V and 6 bases for J; bases not matched to a gene: 9. Germline V lookup: CDR1 MDHEN, CDR2 SYDVKM. The CDR3 nucleotides read TGTGCCAGCAGTTTCCCCCCGGGACAGGGGGTTCATGGCTACACCTTC. Protein product: CASSFPPGQGVHGYTF.

The chain has TRBV27 and TRBJ2-7; the D gene is possibly TRBD2 (6 bases). Germline lookup yields CDR1 MNHEY and CDR2 SMNVEV (reference sequence). Between the trimmed V and J ends, which lost 6 bases and 0 bases, there was a span of 18 bases. The CDR3 runs to 16 residues. The CDR3 loop reads CASRNGGAYNSYEQYF. In DNA, the CDR3 is TGTGCCAGCAGGAACGGCGGGGCCTACAACTCCTACGAGCAGTACTTC.

The chain is built from TRBV23-1 and TRBJ1-4; perhaps TRBD1 as D (6 bases). TRBV23-1 is an open reading frame, and its role is uncertain. The CDR3 is 18 residues long. V lost 2 bases and J 7 bases, leaving 23 bases between the germline ends. In DNA form, the CDR3 reads TGCGCCAGCAGTCAAGTCGGGCGTCCGGTATGGGGGCCTGAAAAACTGTTTTTT. Translation gives CASSQVGRPVWGPEKLFF.

This rearrangement joins TRBV7-7 to TRBJ2-7; TRBD1 matches 7 bases. CDR1 is SSHAT, CDR2 FNYEAQ, per germline (reference sequence). The CDR3 spans 15 residues. V lost 1 base, J lost 3 bases, and 6 bases stayed unmatched. The CDR3 protein is CASSLGQGYDYEQYF. In DNA form, the CDR3 reads TGTGCCAGCAGCTTAGGACAGGGTTACGACTACGAGCAGTACTTC.

Turning to this clone: A far more abundant clone sits one base away, making this likely a read error. Other DNA sequences in this sample translate to the same CDR3. The chain combines TRBV9 with TRBJ2-3; a weak D match, TRBD2 (5 bases). The V gene lost 0 bases and the J gene lost 2 bases, with 7 bases spanning the gap. Germline assignment: CDR1 SGDLS and CDR2 YYNGEE. The CDR3 is 14 amino acids. The CDR3 DNA follows: TGTGCCAGCAGCGTAGACGGGAACACAGATACGCAGTATTTT. It specifies CASSVDGNTDTQYF.

The chain uses TRBV28 and TRBJ2-6; D remains ambiguous. Trimming cost V 10 bases and J 4 bases, with 5 bases left between them. This CDR3 comprises 11 residues. Germline assignment: CDR1 MDHEN and CDR2 SYDVKM. CDR3 nucleotide sequence: TGTGCCACCCGGGGGGCCAACGTCCTGACTTTC. It encodes CATRGANVLTF.

The chain uses TRBV2 and TRBJ2-3; tentative D call: TRBD1 (5 bases). Germline V gives CDR1 SNHLY, CDR2 FYNNEI. The CDR3 consists of 14 residues. Between the trimmed V and J ends, which lost 3 bases and 0 bases, there was a span of 7 bases. The CDR3 region has the DNA TGTGCCAGCAGTGAGGACACCAGCACAGATACGCAGTATTTT. It yields the protein CASSEDTSTDTQYF.

The chain combines TRBV5-1 with TRBJ1-1; D unresolved. The CDR3 extends over 16 amino acids. Per germline, CDR1 SGHRS and CDR2 YFSETQ. Trimming removed 4 bases from V and 4 bases from J, with 20 bases in between. CDR3 nucleotide sequence: TGCGCCAGCAGCCCCCCCGGGTGGGGAGCGAGCACTGAAGCTTTCTTT. Its translation: CASSPPGWGASTEAFF.